This TCR beta chain was retrieved from a study of blood T cell repertoires in COVID-19. Study overall: COVID-19 samples from acute and convalescent phases originated in the United States, Italy and Spain.

Before they entered the study, exposed participants had met a COVID-19 case within 2 weeks. This CDR3 region has 15 residues. The germline V and J ends were trimmed by 1 base and 4 bases, with 11 bases remaining between them. CDR1 and CDR2 from the germline V gene are SGHAT and FQNNGV. Here immunoSEQ multiplex PCR was the method, and the copy in TCRdb shows in-frame clones only, minus some. The table lists approximately 250,000 clones, around 90% of them singletons. The chain employs TRBV11-2 and TRBJ2-1, with a tentative D call TRBD2 (5 bases). The receptor was derived from a man aged 35 to 55 who had been exposed to COVID-19. The sample comprised PBMCs or T cells enriched from blood (not recorded which). CDR3: CASSLVIGKYNEQFF. In DNA form, the CDR3 reads TGTGCCAGCAGCTTAGTCATCGGGAAGTACAATGAGCAGTTCTTC.